The text below deals with one T cell receptor (beta chain). One end of the junction varies from germline; a read error may be responsible. This specimen comes from a study of CD8+CD57+ T cells in acquired aplastic anemia. Patients chosen for sequencing had shown CD8+CD57+ cell expansion by flow cytometry. A severe acquired aplastic anemia diagnosis applied to all patients. Sampling of blood occurred while the patients had still received no therapy. Template material for TCR beta VDJ and CDR3 profiling consisted of genomic DNA. In TCRdb, the reads were re-called with MiXCR into one record per CDR3 protein. The data show about 260,000 distinct CDR3 sequences, approximately 86% seen once. CDR3 length: 13 residues. Germline loops: CDR1 SNHLY, CDR2 FYNNEI.

J is TRBJ2-3 and V is TRBV2; D is possibly TRBD1 or TRBD2 (5 bases each). Sequencing was performed on sorted CD4+, CD8+, or CD8+CD57+ T cells (not recorded which) from PBMCs. This TCR was sampled from a human donor with aplastic anemia. The DNA for the CDR3 is TGTGCCAGCGAGGACCGGGGCACAGATACGCCGTATTTT. Amino acids: CASEDRGTDTPYF.